This T cell receptor beta chain was found in a study of blood T cells in healthy people across ages. CDR1 MNHEY and CDR2 SVGEGT come from the germline V gene. Trimming cost V 4 bases and J 9 bases; bases outside gene matches: 3. There are 13 residues in the CDR3. The use of a sample-barcoded 5' primer and a J-beta primer mix characterized a second PCR of roughly 6 to 12 cycles. One entry per CDR3 protein results from TCRdb running MiXCR on the 5' RACE reads. The profile covers approximately 940,000 distinct CDR3 sequences, with approximately 49% appearing a single time and around 15% taken by the ten largest. Donors were systemically healthy Caucasian individuals from Russia aged 6 to 90 years.

This TCR derives from a man younger than 40 in good health. The specimen sequenced was blood. The V gene is TRBV6-2 or TRBV6-3, the J gene TRBJ2-1; 10 bases line up with TRBD2. CDR3 DNA: TGTGCCAGCAGTTCCGGACTAGCGGTTGAGCAGTTCTTC. It encodes CASSSGLAVEQFF.